Below are 4 T cell receptor beta chains sequenced from a single sample in a study of blood T cells in healthy people across ages. A sample-barcoded 5' primer and a J-beta primer mix were used in a second PCR of roughly 7 to 11 cycles. TCRdb re-analysed the 5' RACE reads in MiXCR, keeping a single row per CDR3 protein. The repertoire holds 700,000 to 900,000 distinct CDR3 sequences, 53% seen once, with approximately 41% in the top ten. The sequencing sample was made of blood. These receptor sequences come from a man older than 75 in good health.

The chain carries TRBV5-5 and TRBJ2-1, with TRBD2 matching 9 bases. This CDR3 has 16 amino acids. CDR1 and CDR2 (germline): SGHKS, YYEKEE (reference sequence). The V and J ends lost 3 bases and 0 bases, in that order; junction bases with no gene match: 4. CDR3 sequence (DNA): TGTGCCAGCAGCTCGAGACTAGCGGCCTCCTACAATGAGCAGTTCTTC. This encodes CASSSRLAASYNEQFF.

V gene TRBV24-1 combines with J gene TRBJ2-1, with 9 nucleotides matching TRBD1. The CDR3 has 16 residues. The germline gives CDR1 KGHDR, CDR2 SFDVKD. Trimming cost V 3 bases and J 5 bases; bases outside gene matches: 7. In DNA, the CDR3 is TGTGCCACCAGTGATCTCCGGGACAGGGCCGACAATGAGCAGTTCTTC. Translated: CATSDLRDRADNEQFF.

The rearrangement uses TRBV7-9 and TRBJ2-1, with TRBD2 matching 8 bases. The CDR3 has 16 residues. Germline-derived CDR1 and CDR2 are SEHNR and FQNEAQ (reference sequence). V trimming: 4 bases; J trimming: 4 bases; junction bases outside the gene matches: 9. For the CDR3, the DNA is TGTGCCAGCAGCTCCGCCGGCGGGAGGCTTTACAATGAGCAGTTCTTC. It translates to CASSSAGGRLYNEQFF.

With regard to this clonotype: Being one base from a much bigger clone, this may be a read error. V is TRBV7-9 and J is TRBJ1-2; D is possibly TRBD1 (6 bases). Germline-derived CDR1 and CDR2 are SEHNR and FQNEAQ (reference sequence). CDR3 length equals 13 residues. V was trimmed by 5 bases and J by 5 bases, leaving 12 bases between them. CDR3 in amino acids: CASSPGQPYGYTF. CDR3 in DNA: TGTGCCAGCAGCCCGGGACAACCTTATGGCTACACCTTC.